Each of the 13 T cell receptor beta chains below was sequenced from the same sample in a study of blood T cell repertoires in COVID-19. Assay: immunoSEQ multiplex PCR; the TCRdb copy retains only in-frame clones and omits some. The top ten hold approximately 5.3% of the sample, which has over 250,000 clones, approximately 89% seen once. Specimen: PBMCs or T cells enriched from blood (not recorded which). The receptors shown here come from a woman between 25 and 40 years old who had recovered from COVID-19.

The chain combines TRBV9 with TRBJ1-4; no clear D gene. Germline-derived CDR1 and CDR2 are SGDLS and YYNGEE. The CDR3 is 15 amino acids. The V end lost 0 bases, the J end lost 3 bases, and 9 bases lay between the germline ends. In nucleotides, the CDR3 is TGTGCCAGCAGCGTAGCGGGGTGGTCTAATGAAAAACTGTTTTTT. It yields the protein CASSVAGWSNEKLFF.

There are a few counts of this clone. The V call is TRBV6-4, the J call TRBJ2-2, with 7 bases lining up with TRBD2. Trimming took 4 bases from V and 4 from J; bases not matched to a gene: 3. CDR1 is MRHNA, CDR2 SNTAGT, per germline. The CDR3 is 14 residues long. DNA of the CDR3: TGTGCCAGCAGTGTAAGCGGGGCCACCGGGGAGCTGTTTTTT. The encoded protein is CASSVSGATGELFF.

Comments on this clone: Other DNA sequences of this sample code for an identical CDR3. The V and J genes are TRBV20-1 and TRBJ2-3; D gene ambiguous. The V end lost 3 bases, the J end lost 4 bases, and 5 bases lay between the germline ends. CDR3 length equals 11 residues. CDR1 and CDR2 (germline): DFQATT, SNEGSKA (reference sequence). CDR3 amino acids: CSARTSDTQYF. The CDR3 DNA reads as TGCAGTGCTAGGACTTCAGATACGCAGTATTTT.

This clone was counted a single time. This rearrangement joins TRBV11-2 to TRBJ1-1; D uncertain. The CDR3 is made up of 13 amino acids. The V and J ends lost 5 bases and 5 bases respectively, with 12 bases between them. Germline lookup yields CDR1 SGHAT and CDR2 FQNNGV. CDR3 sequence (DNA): TGTGCCAGCAGCCCTAACCTGAGGACTGAAGCTTTCTTT. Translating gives CASSPNLRTEAFF.

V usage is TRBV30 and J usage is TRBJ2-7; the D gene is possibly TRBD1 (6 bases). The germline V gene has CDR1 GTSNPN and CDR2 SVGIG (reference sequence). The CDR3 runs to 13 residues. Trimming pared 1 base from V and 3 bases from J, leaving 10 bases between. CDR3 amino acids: CAWSDDRIYEQYF. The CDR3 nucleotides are TGTGCCTGGAGTGACGACAGGATCTACGAGCAGTACTTC.

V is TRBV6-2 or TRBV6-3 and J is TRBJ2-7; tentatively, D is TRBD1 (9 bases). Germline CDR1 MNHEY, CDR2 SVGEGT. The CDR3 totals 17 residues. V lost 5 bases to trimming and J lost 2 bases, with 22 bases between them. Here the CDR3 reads CASSPPPGGDRAYEQYF. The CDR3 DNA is TGTGCCAGCAGTCCACCTCCGGGGGGGGACAGGGCCTACGAGCAGTACTTC.

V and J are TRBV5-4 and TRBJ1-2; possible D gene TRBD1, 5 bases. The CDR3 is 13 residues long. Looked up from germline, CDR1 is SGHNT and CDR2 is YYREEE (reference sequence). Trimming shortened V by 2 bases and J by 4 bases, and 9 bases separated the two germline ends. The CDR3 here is CASSFQGGYGYTF. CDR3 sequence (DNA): TGTGCCAGCAGCTTTCAGGGCGGCTATGGCTACACCTTC.

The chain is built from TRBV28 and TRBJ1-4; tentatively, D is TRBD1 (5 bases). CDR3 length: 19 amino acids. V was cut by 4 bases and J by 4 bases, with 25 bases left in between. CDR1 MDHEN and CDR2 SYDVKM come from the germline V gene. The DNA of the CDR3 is TGTGCCAGCAGTTCAACGGGACGCTGGGGCGGGGTAAATAATGAAAAACTGTTTTTT. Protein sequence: CASSSTGRWGGVNNEKLFF.

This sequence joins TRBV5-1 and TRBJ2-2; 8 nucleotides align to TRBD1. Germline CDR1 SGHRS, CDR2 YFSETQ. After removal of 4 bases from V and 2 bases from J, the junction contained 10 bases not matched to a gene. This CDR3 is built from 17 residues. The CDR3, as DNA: TGCGCCAGCAGCCGGTCGCAGGGGGCGACCAACACCGGGGAGCTGTTTTTT. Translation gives CASSRSQGATNTGELFF.

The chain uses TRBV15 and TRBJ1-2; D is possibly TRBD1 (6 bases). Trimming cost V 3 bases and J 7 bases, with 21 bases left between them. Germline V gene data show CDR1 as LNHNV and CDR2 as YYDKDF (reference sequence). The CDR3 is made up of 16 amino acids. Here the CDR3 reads CATSSETRTGTSGYTF. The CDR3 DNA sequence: TGTGCCACCAGCAGCGAGACACGGACGGGGACAAGTGGCTACACCTTC.

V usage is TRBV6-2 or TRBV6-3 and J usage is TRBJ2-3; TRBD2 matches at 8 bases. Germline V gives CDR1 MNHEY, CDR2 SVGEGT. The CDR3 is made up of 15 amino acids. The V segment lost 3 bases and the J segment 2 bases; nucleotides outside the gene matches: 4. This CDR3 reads CASSYGAGDTDTQYF. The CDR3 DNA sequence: TGTGCCAGCAGTTATGGAGCGGGGGACACAGATACGCAGTATTTT.

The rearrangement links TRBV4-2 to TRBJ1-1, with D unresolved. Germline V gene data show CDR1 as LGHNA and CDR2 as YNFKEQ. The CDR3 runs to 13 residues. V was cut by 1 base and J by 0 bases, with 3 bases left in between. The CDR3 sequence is CASSQAVNTEAFF. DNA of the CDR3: TGTGCCAGCAGCCAAGCAGTGAACACTGAAGCTTTCTTT.

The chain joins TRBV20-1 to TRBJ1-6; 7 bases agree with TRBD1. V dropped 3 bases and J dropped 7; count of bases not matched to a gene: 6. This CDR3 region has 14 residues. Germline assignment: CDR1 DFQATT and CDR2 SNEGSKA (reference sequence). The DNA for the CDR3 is TGCAGTGCTAGTCCCGGGACAGCAAATTCACCCCTCCACTTT. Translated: CSASPGTANSPLHF.